These 28 T cell receptor beta chains share one sample of origin, sequenced in a study of blood T cells in healthy people across ages. Combining a sample-barcoded 5' primer with a J-beta primer mix, a second PCR ran for about 6 to 12 cycles. MiXCR was run by TCRdb on the 5' RACE reads, yielding one entry per CDR3 protein. This table holds roughly 1.6 million distinct CDR3 sequences, about 35% found once. The sample taken for sequencing was blood. Receptor source: a woman aged 25 to 39 in good health.

The chain recombines TRBV20-1 with TRBJ1-1, with 10 nucleotides matching TRBD1. The CDR3 is 15 amino acids. Germline V gene data show CDR1 as DFQATT and CDR2 as SNEGSKA (reference sequence). With V trimmed by 6 bases and J by 4 bases, 11 bases remained unmatched. The chain's CDR3 is CSATGTGVRSTEAFF. The DNA for the CDR3 is TGCAGTGCCACCGGGACAGGGGTGAGGAGCACTGAAGCTTTCTTT.

In this sample, this clonotype turned up a few times. The rearrangement uses TRBV6-5 and TRBJ2-1; 10 positions agree with TRBD1. The CDR3 consists of 15 residues. V lost 9 bases, J lost 8 bases, and 13 bases stayed unmatched. Per the germline V gene, CDR1 is MNHEY and CDR2 is SVGAGI. The CDR3 coding sequence is TGTGCCAGTAGGGAAAGGGACAGGGGTTGGGATGAGCAGTTCTTC. Amino acids: CASRERDRGWDEQFF.

The chain is built from TRBV5-1 and TRBJ2-7; D might be TRBD1 (6 bases). The J call may be incorrect, as the DNA end agrees better with TRBJ2-5. Per the germline V gene, CDR1 is SGHRS and CDR2 is YFSETQ. The CDR3 has 13 amino acids. The CDR3 sequence: CASSMAGEETQYF. DNA for the CDR3: TGCGCCAGCAGCATGGCAGGGGAAGAGACCCAGTACTTC.

The rearrangement joins TRBV7-2 to TRBJ1-1, with a weak D call TRBD1 (5 bases). There are 13 residues in the CDR3. Germline V gives CDR1 SGHTA, CDR2 FQGNSA. Trimming left V 7 bases short and J 1 base short, with 10 bases between. The CDR3 region has the DNA TGTGCCAGCAACCTAAGGGGGAACACTGAAGCTTTCTTT. Translated: CASNLRGNTEAFF.

The chain recombines TRBV12-3 or TRBV12-4 with TRBJ2-1, with 11 bases that match TRBD2. The CDR3 is 18 residues long. After removal of 7 bases from V and 2 bases from J, the junction contained 13 bases not matched to a gene. In DNA form, the CDR3 reads TGTGCCAGCACCTCGGGAGGGCTAGCGGGAGGAACCTACAATGAGCAGTTCTTC. This sequence encodes CASTSGGLAGGTYNEQFF.

Worth noting for this clonotype: One end of the junction is discordant with germline, which a read error may explain. The V and J genes are TRBV12-3 or TRBV12-4 and TRBJ2-4; no clear D. This CDR3 contains 14 residues. CDR3 sequence reads: CASSPHVAKNIQYF. For the CDR3, the DNA is TGCGCCAGCAGTCCTCACGTAGCCAAAAACATTCAGTACTTC.

The chain couples TRBV7-3 to TRBJ2-4, with 7 bases that match TRBD2. Matching the DNA end better, TRBJ2-7 makes the J call doubtful. CDR1 SGHTA and CDR2 FQGTGA come from the germline V gene. The CDR3 has 15 residues. CDR3 sequence: CASSFASGPDYEQYF. Written as DNA, the CDR3 is TGTGCCAGCAGCTTCGCTAGCGGACCGGACTACGAGCAGTACTTC.

The genes are TRBV4-2 and TRBJ2-1; 8 bases are shared with TRBD2. CDR1 is LGHNA, CDR2 YNFKEQ, per germline. The length of the CDR3 is 18 residues. V lost 0 bases, J lost 4 bases, and 11 bases stayed unmatched. The CDR3 loop is CASSQEMVRTSLYNEQFF. The CDR3 bases are TGTGCCAGCAGCCAAGAGATGGTTAGGACTAGCTTATACAATGAGCAGTTCTTC.

This clonotype has just a few counts. The junction departs from the called germline gene at one end, perhaps through a read error. The chain is built from TRBV10-3 and TRBJ1-1, with TRBD1 matching over 8 bases. The CDR3 length is 14 residues. CDR1 and CDR2 (germline): ENHRY, SYGVKD. CDR3 sequence reads: CAISAGQGDTGAFF. The CDR3 nucleotides are TGTGCCATCAGTGCAGGACAGGGTGACACTGGAGCTTTCTTT.

The gene calls are TRBV5-6 and TRBJ2-5; possible D gene TRBD2, 6 bases. The CDR3 runs 11 residues. Germline V gene lookup returns CDR1 SGHDT and CDR2 YYEEEE. Deletions cut 4 bases from V and 13 bases from J, with 14 bases between. The CDR3 region has the DNA TGTGCCAGCAGCCGTCAGGGACTTATGTACTTC. Translation gives CASSRQGLMYF.

The chain uses TRBV9 and TRBJ2-7, with TRBD2 as a possible D gene (5 bases). V lost 1 base to trimming and J lost 6 bases, with 14 bases between them. The germline V gene has CDR1 SGDLS and CDR2 YYNGEE. The CDR3 sequence is 14 residues long. The CDR3 coding sequence is TGTGCCAGCAGCGTATTGGGAGCTCCCGGCGAGCAGTACTTC. It translates to CASSVLGAPGEQYF.

This clonotype was observed many times. The CDR3 loop is CASSYGGQPYGYTF. The CDR3 nucleotides read TGTGCCAGCAGTTACGGTGGGCAGCCCTATGGCTACACCTTC. The chain uses TRBV6-5 and TRBJ1-2; D is unresolved. CDR1 is MNHEY and CDR2 is SVGAGI in the germline V gene. Trimming pared 2 bases from V and 4 bases from J, leaving 11 bases between. This CDR3 is built from 14 residues.

This clonotype turned up a few times. V usage is TRBV29-1 and J usage is TRBJ2-3, with TRBD1 identical over 8 bases. The V gene end was trimmed by 8 bases and the J gene end by 2 bases; junction bases not matched to a gene: 12. CDR1 SQVTM and CDR2 ANQGSEA come from the germline V gene. CDR3 length: 15 amino acids. This CDR3 reads CSINSGTGDTDTQYF. CDR3 in DNA: TGCAGCATAAATTCCGGGACAGGCGACACAGATACGCAGTATTTT.

This clonotype was counted a few times. The V and J genes are TRBV9 and TRBJ2-1; 7 bases map to TRBD2. CDR1 SGDLS and CDR2 YYNGEE come from the germline V gene. After removal of 6 bases from V and 8 bases from J, the junction contained 14 bases not matched to a gene. The CDR3 loop spans 15 amino acids. The CDR3 DNA reads as TGTGCCAGCACCTCACCCGGGACTACGAACGATGAGCAGTTCTTC. Translated, it gives CASTSPGTTNDEQFF. Looking up the rest from reference TRBV9 and TRBJ2-1 gives the full variable domain: DSGVTQTPKHLITATGQRVTLRCSPRSGDLSVYWYQQSLDQGLQFLIQYYNGEERAKGNILERFSAQQFPDLHSELNLSSLELGDSALYFCASTSPGTTNDEQFFGPGTRLTVL.

This clonotype was recorded only once. Mismatch with germline at one junction end may stem from a read error. This chain joins TRBV3-1 and TRBJ2-1, with D possibly matching TRBD2 (6 bases). Germline lookup yields CDR1 LGHDT and CDR2 YNNKEL (reference sequence). This CDR3 spans 12 amino acids. CDR3 nucleotide sequence: TGTGCCGGCAGTAGACTAGACAATGAGCAGTTCTTC. This sequence encodes CAGSRLDNEQFF.

This clonotype was detected only a few times. The V and J genes are TRBV5-1 and TRBJ2-1, with 10 nucleotides matching TRBD2. Germline CDR1 SGHRS, CDR2 YFSETQ. The CDR3 runs 15 residues. V shed 2 bases and J 10 bases; nucleotides not matched to a gene: 9. CDR3 sequence (DNA): TGCGCCAGCAGCTTACGAGAGCGGGGGGGCCACGAGCAGTTCTTC. Amino acid sequence: CASSLRERGGHEQFF.

This clonotype has just a few counts. V and J are TRBV5-1 and TRBJ2-7; 9 bases are shared with TRBD1. The CDR3 has 17 amino acids. V lost 1 base and J lost 2; bases outside the gene matches: 10. The V gene's germline CDR1 is SGHRS and CDR2 YFSETQ. For the CDR3, the DNA is TGCGCCAGCAGCTTGCCAAGAAGGGGGACAGGGACCTACGAGCAGTACTTC. Translated, it gives CASSLPRRGTGTYEQYF.

The chain has TRBV20-1 and TRBJ2-7, with 9 nucleotides matching TRBD2. The germline CDR1 and CDR2 sequences are DFQATT and SNEGSKA (reference sequence). The trim removed 2 bases at V and 4 bases at J, leaving 6 bases unmatched. The CDR3 is 14 amino acids. The CDR3, as DNA: TGCAGTGCTAGACTGGGGACTAGCCGGTACGAGCAGTACTTC. Its translation is CSARLGTSRYEQYF.

This chain joins TRBV9 and TRBJ2-2, with 8 bases matching TRBD1. The V and J ends lost 3 bases and 0 bases, in that order; junction bases with no gene match: 4. The CDR3 length is 16 residues. CDR1 is SGDLS and CDR2 is YYNGEE in the germline V gene. DNA of the CDR3: TGTGCCAGCAGCGCCGCGACAGGGGCGAACACCGGGGAGCTGTTTTTT. Its protein is CASSAATGANTGELFF. The whole variable domain, remainder taken from reference TRBV9 and TRBJ2-2, is DSGVTQTPKHLITATGQRVTLRCSPRSGDLSVYWYQQSLDQGLQFLIQYYNGEERAKGNILERFSAQQFPDLHSELNLSSLELGDSALYFCASSAATGANTGELFFGEGSRLTVL.

This clonotype was recorded a few times. The rearrangement links TRBV12-3 or TRBV12-4 to TRBJ1-1, with 7 bases fitting TRBD1. The junction had 14 bases not matched to a gene; V was cut back by 6 bases and J by 4 bases. This CDR3 region has 16 residues. Here the CDR3 DNA reads TGTGCCAGCAGGACACAGGGGTCTATCGCCTTCACTGAAGCTTTCTTT. Translated: CASRTQGSIAFTEAFF.

As for this clonotype: This sequence may be a read error, since a much larger clone differs from it by one base. The chain couples TRBV20-1 to TRBJ2-1; 11 bases fit TRBD1. Germline lookup yields CDR1 DFQATT and CDR2 SNEGSKA (reference sequence). CDR3 size: 14 residues. The CDR3 reads CSAPRDRGFTEQVF. The CDR3 DNA reads as TGCAGTGCTCCCCGGGACAGGGGGTTCACTGAGCAGGTCTTC.

This clonotype was counted between two and nine times. The V gene is TRBV10-3, the J gene TRBJ1-1; possible D gene TRBD1, 5 bases. This CDR3 comprises 14 residues. From germline, CDR1 is ENHRY and CDR2 SYGVKD. The V end was cut by 7 bases, the J end by 2 bases, with 14 bases between. CDR3 bases: TGTGCCATCAAGGGCCAGGGACCCAACACTGAAGCTTTCTTT. Translation gives CAIKGQGPNTEAFF.

V is TRBV14 and J is TRBJ2-5, with D tentatively TRBD2 (5 bases). V dropped 0 bases and J dropped 7 bases, with 12 bases sitting between them. Germline assignment: CDR1 SGHDN and CDR2 FVKESK. CDR3 length equals 14 residues. Here the CDR3 reads CASSQDRLSATQYF. As DNA, the CDR3 is TGTGCCAGCAGCCAAGATAGACTATCGGCGACCCAGTACTTC. Using reference TRBV14 and TRBJ2-5 for the parts outside the CDR3, the full variable domain is EAGVTQFPSHSVIEKGQTVTLRCDPISGHDNLYWYRRVMGKEIKFLLHFVKESKQDESGMPNNRFLAERTGGTYSTLKVQPAELEDSGVYFCASSQDRLSATQYFGPGTRLLVL.

DNA of the CDR3: TGTGCCAGCAGTTTAAAGGGTTCAACCTCCTACGAGCAGTACTTC. It is translated as CASSLKGSTSYEQYF. The chain combines TRBV27 with TRBJ2-7; D remains unclear. The CDR3 loop spans 15 amino acids. Germline loops: CDR1 MNHEY, CDR2 SMNVEV (reference sequence). Between the trimmed V and J ends, which lost 2 bases and 0 bases, there was a span of 11 bases.

The J gene is TRBJ2-6, the V gene TRBV20-1; unclear D gene. The CDR3 sequence is 17 residues long. Per germline, CDR1 DFQATT and CDR2 SNEGSKA (reference sequence). V was cut by 0 bases and J by 0 bases, with 12 bases left in between. CDR3 sequence reads: CSARDPGQDSGANVLTF. The DNA of the CDR3 is TGCAGTGCTAGAGATCCGGGTCAGGACTCTGGGGCCAACGTCCTGACTTTC.

Regarding this clonotype: A junction end diverges from the germline sequence, so it may reflect a read error. V is TRBV15 and J is TRBJ2-1; D not resolved. There are 16 residues in the CDR3. Germline V lookup: CDR1 LNHNV, CDR2 YYDKDF (reference sequence). For the CDR3, the DNA is TGTGCCACCAGCAGAGTAGGCCTAAGCTCCTACAATGGGCAGTTCTTC. Encoded protein: CATSRVGLSSYNGQFF.

With respect to this clonotype: At one boundary the junction diverges from the germline segment, which might be a read error. V is TRBV6-6 and J is TRBJ1-2, with TRBD1 identical over 9 bases. The germline V gene encodes CDR1 MNHNY and CDR2 SVGAGI (reference sequence). The CDR3 loop spans 14 amino acids. The CDR3 protein is CAGSYEGQGHGYTF. CDR3 DNA: TGTGCCGGCAGTTACGAGGGACAGGGCCATGGCTACACCTTC.

J is TRBJ2-1 and V is TRBV20-1; TRBD1 or TRBD2 may be the D gene (5 bases each). There are 15 residues in the CDR3. Trimming cost V 2 bases and J 9 bases, with 20 bases left between them. The germline V gene has CDR1 DFQATT and CDR2 SNEGSKA (reference sequence). CDR3 bases: TGCAGTGCTAGATGGGGGAGAGTTGCGTTCGGTGAGCAGTTCTTC. Amino acids: CSARWGRVAFGEQFF.